Listed below are T cell receptor beta chains from one sample, sequenced in a study of regulatory T cells in long-lasting Graves disease. MiXCR, applied by TCRdb to the multiplex PCR reads, yields one record per CDR3 protein. Of approximately 400,000 distinct CDR3 sequences in the sample, 15% were seen once. These data were likewise used in another study, on T cells in Graves' hyperthyroidism and ophthalmopathy.

This specimen consisted of peripheral blood mononuclear cells (PBMCs), obtained at new diagnosis, from a patient treated with antithyroid drugs. The receptors derive from a woman younger than 45 with Graves disease. CDR3s include the opening cysteine and the closing phenylalanine or tryptophan. The D gene is left open where the match is weak. Where a row states a size, it is once, few, many or the class of an expanded clone; other rows omit it.

clone size: NA; D gene: NA; V gene: TRBV5-1; J gene: TRBJ2-1; CDR3 DNA: TGCGCCAGCACCCCGGGACGAGGGTATGAGCAGTTCTTC; CDR3 protein: CASTPGRGYEQFF
clone size: many; D gene: NA; V gene: TRBV2; J gene: TRBJ1-5; CDR3 DNA: TGTGCCAGCAGGCCAGGTAGAGGGGACAATCAGCCCCAGCATTTT; CDR3 protein: CASRPGRGDNQPQHF
clone size: many; D gene: NA; V gene: TRBV12-3/TRBV12-4; J gene: TRBJ2-5; CDR3 DNA: TGTGCCAGCAGTTTAGGGGCGCTGGGGGAGACCCAGTACTTC; CDR3 protein: CASSLGALGETQYF
clone size: many; D gene: TRBD2; V gene: TRBV28; J gene: TRBJ2-7; CDR3 DNA: TGTGCCAGCAGCGGGCCGTTACTAGCGAAGAACTCCTACGAGCAGTACTTC; CDR3 protein: CASSGPLLAKNSYEQYF
clone size: many; D gene: TRBD1; V gene: TRBV20-1; J gene: TRBJ1-4; CDR3 DNA: TGCAGTGCAGCTACAGGGGGCAGTGAAAAACTGTTTTTT; CDR3 protein: CSAATGGSEKLFF
clone size: many; D gene: NA; V gene: TRBV13; J gene: TRBJ1-2; CDR3 DNA: TGTGCCAGCCAAGGGGAGAACTATGGCTACACCTTC; CDR3 protein: CASQGENYGYTF
clone size: few; D gene: TRBD2; V gene: TRBV19; J gene: TRBJ2-1; CDR3 DNA: TGTGCCAGTAGTATAGTATCTTGGGGGACTAGCGAGTCCTACAATGAGCAGTTCTTC; CDR3 protein: CASSIVSWGTSESYNEQFF
clone size: NA; D gene: NA; V gene: TRBV20-1; J gene: TRBJ2-5; CDR3 DNA: TGCAGTGCCGTACCAGGGGGGCATGGGGAGACCCAGTACTTC; CDR3 protein: CSAVPGGHGETQYF
clone size: NA; D gene: NA; V gene: TRBV19; J gene: TRBJ1-4; CDR3 DNA: TGTGCCAGCACACCCACAGGCGGTTCTAATGAAAAACTGTTTTTT; CDR3 protein: CASTPTGGSNEKLFF
clone size: many; D gene: NA; V gene: TRBV2; J gene: TRBJ2-1; CDR3 DNA: TGTGCCAGCAAGGCGGGAAGAGGGTATAATGAGCAGTTCTTC; CDR3 protein: CASKAGRGYNEQFF
clone size: NA; D gene: TRBD2; V gene: TRBV5-1; J gene: TRBJ2-6; CDR3 DNA: TGCGCCAGCAGCTCCGGACTAGCGGGTAGCTACCGATCTGGGGCCAACGTCCTGACTTTC; CDR3 protein: CASSSGLAGSYRSGANVLTF
clone size: few; D gene: NA; V gene: TRBV6-1; J gene: TRBJ1-1; CDR3 DNA: TGTGCCAGCAGTGAAGCACAGGGCATGAACACTGAAGCTTTCTTT; CDR3 protein: CASSEAQGMNTEAFF
clone size: few; D gene: NA; V gene: TRBV19; J gene: TRBJ1-5; CDR3 DNA: TGTGCCAGTAGTATTCAGGGGTCCCATCAGCCCCAGCATTTT; CDR3 protein: CASSIQGSHQPQHF
clone size: many; D gene: NA; V gene: TRBV11-3; J gene: TRBJ2-5; CDR3 DNA: TGTGCCAGCAGCCCCTTGAGGGTGGGAGAGACCCAGTACTTC; CDR3 protein: CASSPLRVGETQYF
clone size: many; D gene: NA; V gene: TRBV12-3/TRBV12-4; J gene: TRBJ2-5; CDR3 DNA: TGTGCCAGCAGTCGGGACTTCCAAGAGACCCAGTACTTC; CDR3 protein: CASSRDFQETQYF
clone size: many; D gene: NA; V gene: TRBV3-1; J gene: TRBJ1-1; CDR3 DNA: TGTGCCAGCACCCCGTTTTGGGGGCGGTCCACTGAAGCTTTCTTT; CDR3 protein: CASTPFWGRSTEAFF
clone size: few; D gene: NA; V gene: TRBV6-5; J gene: TRBJ2-2; CDR3 DNA: TGTGCCAGCAGTTACCTCAGGTCCGGCCCAGGGACCACCGGGGAGCTGTTTTTT; CDR3 protein: CASSYLRSGPGTTGELFF
clone size: many; D gene: TRBD2; V gene: TRBV5-1; J gene: TRBJ2-7; CDR3 DNA: TGCGCCAGCAGCGGAGGGACTAGCGGGAGCGTCGAGCAGTACTTC; CDR3 protein: CASSGGTSGSVEQYF
clone size: many; D gene: TRBD1; V gene: TRBV7-2; J gene: TRBJ1-5; CDR3 DNA: TGTGCCAGCAGCTTAGCGAGGGGGCCCAATCAGCCCCAGCATTTT; CDR3 protein: CASSLARGPNQPQHF
clone size: few; D gene: TRBD1; V gene: TRBV9; J gene: TRBJ1-1; CDR3 DNA: TGTGCCAGCAGCGTAGGGGCAGGGACAGGGCAGAACACTGAAGCTTTCTTT; CDR3 protein: CASSVGAGTGQNTEAFF
clone size: NA; D gene: NA; V gene: TRBV5-1; J gene: TRBJ2-2; CDR3 DNA: TGCGCCAGCAATAATCTGAACCCCACCGGGGAGCTGTTTTTT; CDR3 protein: CASNNLNPTGELFF
clone size: many; D gene: TRBD2; V gene: TRBV20-1; J gene: TRBJ2-1; CDR3 DNA: TGCAGTGCTAGTAGTGTCGCGGGAGGCCCTCGGTTCTTC; CDR3 protein: CSASSVAGGPRFF
clone size: NA; D gene: NA; V gene: TRBV7-3; J gene: TRBJ1-1; CDR3 DNA: TGTGCCAGCAGCTTAATCGTTAACACTGAAGCTTTCTTT; CDR3 protein: CASSLIVNTEAFF
clone size: NA; D gene: TRBD1; V gene: TRBV24-1; J gene: TRBJ1-2; CDR3 DNA: TGTGCCACCAGTGACGGCCCACAGGGGGGGAACTATGGCTACACCTTC; CDR3 protein: CATSDGPQGGNYGYTF
clone size: many; D gene: TRBD2; V gene: TRBV5-8; J gene: TRBJ2-7; CDR3 DNA: TGTGCCAGCAGCTCCGGGCCAGCGGGATGGGAGCAGTACTTC; CDR3 protein: CASSSGPAGWEQYF
clone size: few; D gene: TRBD2; V gene: TRBV7-2; J gene: TRBJ2-1; CDR3 DNA: TGTGCCAGCAGCCCGAGCCGGACTAGCGGGAACCATGAGCAGTTCTTC; CDR3 protein: CASSPSRTSGNHEQFF
clone size: many; D gene: NA; V gene: TRBV2; J gene: TRBJ2-5; CDR3 DNA: TGTGCCAGCAGGCCCCCTCGTTCCCAAGAGACCCAGTACTTC; CDR3 protein: CASRPPRSQETQYF
clone size: few; D gene: NA; V gene: TRBV5-1; J gene: TRBJ1-3; CDR3 DNA: TGCGCCAGCAGCTTGTGGAGTGAAGGAAACACCATATATTTT; CDR3 protein: CASSLWSEGNTIYF
clone size: many; D gene: NA; V gene: TRBV18; J gene: TRBJ2-3; CDR3 DNA: TGTGCCAGCTCACCACGAGTCAGTGGAGGCACAGATACGCAGTATTTT; CDR3 protein: CASSPRVSGGTDTQYF
clone size: many; D gene: NA; V gene: TRBV11-2; J gene: TRBJ1-6; CDR3 DNA: TGTGCCAGCAGCCTACGAAGGGATTCACCCCTCCACTTT; CDR3 protein: CASSLRRDSPLHF
clone size: many; D gene: NA; V gene: TRBV6-1; J gene: TRBJ2-5; CDR3 DNA: TGTGCCAGCTCTCTGGCAGGGGCGGGTGGTCGGGAGACCCAGTACTTC; CDR3 protein: CASSLAGAGGRETQYF
clone size: NA; D gene: TRBD1; V gene: TRBV6-1; J gene: TRBJ2-1; CDR3 DNA: TGTGCCAGCAGGCGGGCAGCGGGACAGGGCACCAATGAGCAGTTCTTC; CDR3 protein: CASRRAAGQGTNEQFF
clone size: many; D gene: NA; V gene: TRBV18; J gene: TRBJ1-2; CDR3 DNA: TGTGCCAGCTCAGTTAACAGGGATTCTGGCTACACCTTC; CDR3 protein: CASSVNRDSGYTF
clone size: few; D gene: NA; V gene: TRBV7-9; J gene: TRBJ1-5; CDR3 DNA: TGTGCCAGCAACAGGGCGAGTCAGCCCCAGCATTTT; CDR3 protein: CASNRASQPQHF
clone size: few; D gene: NA; V gene: TRBV7-9; J gene: TRBJ2-2; CDR3 DNA: TGTGCCAGCACCCGCGGGGAGCTGTTTTTT; CDR3 protein: CASTRGELFF
clone size: few; D gene: NA; V gene: TRBV4-1; J gene: TRBJ2-3; CDR3 DNA: TGCGCCAGCAGAAGGGCTACTGGTGCTCAACACACAGATACGCAGTATTTT; CDR3 protein: CASRRATGAQHTDTQYF
clone size: NA; D gene: TRBD2; V gene: TRBV7-3; J gene: TRBJ2-1; CDR3 DNA: TGTGCCAGCAGCTCCCCTAGCGGGAGGCCTTCGAGCTCCTACAATGAGCAGTTCTTC; CDR3 protein: CASSSPSGRPSSSYNEQFF
clone size: NA; D gene: NA; V gene: TRBV5-1; J gene: TRBJ2-6; CDR3 DNA: TGCGCCAGCAGCTTGAGGCAAGCTGGGGCCAACGTCCTGACTTTC; CDR3 protein: CASSLRQAGANVLTF
clone size: many; D gene: NA; V gene: TRBV5-5; J gene: TRBJ2-1; CDR3 DNA: TGTGCCAGCAGCTTGGTGGCAGATAACTACAATGAGCAGTTCTTC; CDR3 protein: CASSLVADNYNEQFF
clone size: NA; D gene: TRBD2; V gene: TRBV27; J gene: TRBJ2-1; CDR3 DNA: TGTGCCAGCAACGTCTCCCCTGGGGGACTAGTAAACTACAATGAGCAGTTCTTC; CDR3 protein: CASNVSPGGLVNYNEQFF
clone size: many; D gene: TRBD1; V gene: TRBV5-1; J gene: TRBJ1-1; CDR3 DNA: TGCGCCAGCAGCTTTACAGGGGCCAACACTGAAGCTTTCTTT; CDR3 protein: CASSFTGANTEAFF
clone size: many; D gene: TRBD2; V gene: TRBV2; J gene: TRBJ2-2; CDR3 DNA: TGTGCCAGCAGATTCAGCGGGAGGGCCGGGGAGCTGTTTTTT; CDR3 protein: CASRFSGRAGELFF
clone size: many; D gene: NA; V gene: TRBV3-1; J gene: TRBJ1-1; CDR3 DNA: TGTGCCAGCCAACAGATGAACACTGAAGCTTTCTTT; CDR3 protein: CASQQMNTEAFF
clone size: NA; D gene: NA; V gene: TRBV30; J gene: TRBJ2-3; CDR3 DNA: TGTGCCTGGAGTGTCTCTTTGGGGACACACACAGATACGCAGTATTTT; CDR3 protein: CAWSVSLGTHTDTQYF
clone size: NA; D gene: NA; V gene: TRBV5-6; J gene: TRBJ1-5; CDR3 DNA: TGTGCCAGCAGCCGGATAGACAGTTTAAATCAGCCCCAGCATTTT; CDR3 protein: CASSRIDSLNQPQHF
clone size: many; D gene: NA; V gene: TRBV2; J gene: TRBJ2-5; CDR3 DNA: TGTGCCAGCAGTGGCGGGGCTTACCAAGAGACCCAGTACTTC; CDR3 protein: CASSGGAYQETQYF
clone size: NA; D gene: NA; V gene: TRBV24-1; J gene: TRBJ1-2; CDR3 DNA: TGTGCCACCAGTGAGTCTCCAGGGGAATACTATGGCTACACCTTC; CDR3 protein: CATSESPGEYYGYTF
clone size: many; D gene: TRBD2; V gene: TRBV11-3; J gene: TRBJ2-3; CDR3 DNA: TGTGCCAGCAGCAAAGCGGGGGGAAGCACAGATACGCAGTATTTT; CDR3 protein: CASSKAGGSTDTQYF
clone size: few; D gene: NA; V gene: TRBV6-2/TRBV6-3; J gene: TRBJ1-6; CDR3 DNA: TGTGCCAGCAGTCGTGTCACCCTCCACTTT; CDR3 protein: CASSRVTLHF
clone size: few; D gene: TRBD2; V gene: TRBV4-1; J gene: TRBJ2-3; CDR3 DNA: TGCGCCAGCAGTCATACGGGACTAGCGGCCTCCACAGATACGCAGTATTTT; CDR3 protein: CASSHTGLAASTDTQYF
clone size: few; D gene: NA; V gene: TRBV20-1; J gene: TRBJ1-5; CDR3 DNA: TGCAGTGCCCCGACGAGGGGGGGGCTCGGACAGCCCCAGCATTTT; CDR3 protein: CSAPTRGGLGQPQHF
clone size: many; D gene: TRBD2; V gene: TRBV11-3; J gene: TRBJ2-2; CDR3 DNA: TGTGCCAGCAGCTTGAGCGGGAGGTCAGGTCCCGGGGAGCTGTTTTTT; CDR3 protein: CASSLSGRSGPGELFF
clone size: NA; D gene: NA; V gene: TRBV28; J gene: TRBJ2-7; CDR3 DNA: TGTGCCAGCAGTTCGTACGGGCAGTACTTC; CDR3 protein: CASSSYGQYF